One T cell receptor beta chain is described in this entry. One end of the junction varies from germline; a read error may be responsible. The sample is drawn from a study of blood T cell repertoires in COVID-19. CDR3 length: 11 residues. The germline V gene encodes CDR1 GTSNPN and CDR2 SVGIG (reference sequence). Per the original data handling: Estimated nucleated cell counts came from reference gene primer amplification. Clones were sequenced by immunoSEQ multiplex PCR, and TCRdb holds only the in-frame ones, with some missing. V and J calls and clone size are copied from that table; D and trimming were computed from the DNA. The repertoire has 40,000 to 50,000 clones, 85% to 90% of them found once; the top ten carry roughly 15%.

The material sequenced was peripheral blood. The clonotype originates from a human donor in a cohort sampled during active COVID-19. The chain combines TRBV30 with TRBJ1-1, with 7 bases fitting TRBD1. The CDR3 nucleotides are TGTGCCTGGAGTTCCCCGCAGGGGGATAGCTTT. This translates into CAWSSPQGDSF.